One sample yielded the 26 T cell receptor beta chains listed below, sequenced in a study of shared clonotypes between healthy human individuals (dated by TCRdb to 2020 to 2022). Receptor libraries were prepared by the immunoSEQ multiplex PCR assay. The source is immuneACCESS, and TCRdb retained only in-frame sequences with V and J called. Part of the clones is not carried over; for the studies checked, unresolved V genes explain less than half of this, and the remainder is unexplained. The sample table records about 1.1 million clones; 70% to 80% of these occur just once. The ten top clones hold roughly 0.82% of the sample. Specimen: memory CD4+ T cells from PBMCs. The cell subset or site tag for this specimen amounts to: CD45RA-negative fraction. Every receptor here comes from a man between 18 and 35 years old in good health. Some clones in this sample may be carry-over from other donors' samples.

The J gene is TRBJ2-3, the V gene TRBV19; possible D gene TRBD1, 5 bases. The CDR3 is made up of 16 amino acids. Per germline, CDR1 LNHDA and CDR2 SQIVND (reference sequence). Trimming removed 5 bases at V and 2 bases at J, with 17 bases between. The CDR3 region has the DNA TGTGCCAGTAGTCCCAGGGAAGGGGCCAACACAGATACGCAGTATTTT. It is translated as CASSPREGANTDTQYF. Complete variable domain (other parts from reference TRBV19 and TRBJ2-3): DGGITQSPKYLFRKEGQNVTLSCEQNLNHDAMYWYRQDPGQGLRLIYYSQIVNDFQKGDIAEGYSVSREKKESFPLTVTSAQKNPTAFYLCASSPREGANTDTQYFGPGTRLTVL.

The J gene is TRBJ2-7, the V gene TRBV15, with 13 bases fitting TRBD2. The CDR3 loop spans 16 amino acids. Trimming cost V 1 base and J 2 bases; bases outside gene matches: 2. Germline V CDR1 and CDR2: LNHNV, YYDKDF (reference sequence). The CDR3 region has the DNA TGTGCCACCAGCAGAGGGGGACTAGCGGGAACCTACGAGCAGTACTTC. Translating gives CATSRGGLAGTYEQYF.

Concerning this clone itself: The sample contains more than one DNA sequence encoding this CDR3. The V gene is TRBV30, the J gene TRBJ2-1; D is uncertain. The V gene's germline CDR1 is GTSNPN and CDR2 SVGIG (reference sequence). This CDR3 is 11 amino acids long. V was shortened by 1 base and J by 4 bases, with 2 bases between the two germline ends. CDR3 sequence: CAWSGYNEQFF. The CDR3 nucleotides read TGTGCCTGGAGTGGATACAATGAGCAGTTCTTC. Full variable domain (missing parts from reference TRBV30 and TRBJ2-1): SQTIHQWPATLVQPVGSPLSLECTVEGTSNPNLYWYRQAAGRGLQLLFYSVGIGQISSEVPQNLSASRPQDRQFILSSKKLLLSDSGFYLCAWSGYNEQFFGPGTRLTVL.

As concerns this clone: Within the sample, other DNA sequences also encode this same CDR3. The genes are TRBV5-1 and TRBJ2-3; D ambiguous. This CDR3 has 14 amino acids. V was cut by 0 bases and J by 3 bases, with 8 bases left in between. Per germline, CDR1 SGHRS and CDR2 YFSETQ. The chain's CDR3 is CASSLGAPTDTQYF. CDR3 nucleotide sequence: TGCGCCAGCAGCTTGGGCGCACCAACAGATACGCAGTATTTT. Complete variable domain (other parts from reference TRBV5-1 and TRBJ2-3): KAGVTQTPRYLIKTRGQQVTLSCSPISGHRSVSWYQQTPGQGLQFLFEYFSETQRNKGNFPGRFSGRQFSNSRSEMNVSTLELGDSALYLCASSLGAPTDTQYFGPGTRLTVL.

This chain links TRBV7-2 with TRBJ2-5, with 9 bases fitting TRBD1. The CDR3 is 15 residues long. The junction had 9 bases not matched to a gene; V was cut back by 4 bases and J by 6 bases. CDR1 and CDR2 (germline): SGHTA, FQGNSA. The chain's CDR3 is CASSSSGDRAKTQYF. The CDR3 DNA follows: TGTGCCAGCAGCTCCTCCGGGGACAGGGCGAAGACCCAGTACTTC. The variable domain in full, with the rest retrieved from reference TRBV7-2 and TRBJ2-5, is GAGVSQSPSNKVTEKGKDVELRCDPISGHTALYWYRQSLGQGLEFLIYFQGNSAPDKSGLPSDRFSAERTGGSVSTLTIQRTQQEDSAVYLCASSSSGDRAKTQYFGPGTRLLVL.

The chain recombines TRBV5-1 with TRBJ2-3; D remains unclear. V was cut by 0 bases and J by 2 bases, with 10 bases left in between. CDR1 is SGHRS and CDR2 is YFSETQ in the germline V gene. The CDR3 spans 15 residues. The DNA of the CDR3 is TGCGCCAGCAGCTTGGTGAACGGCCCCACAGATACGCAGTATTTT. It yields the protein CASSLVNGPTDTQYF. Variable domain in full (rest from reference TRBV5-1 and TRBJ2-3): KAGVTQTPRYLIKTRGQQVTLSCSPISGHRSVSWYQQTPGQGLQFLFEYFSETQRNKGNFPGRFSGRQFSNSRSEMNVSTLELGDSALYLCASSLVNGPTDTQYFGPGTRLTVL.

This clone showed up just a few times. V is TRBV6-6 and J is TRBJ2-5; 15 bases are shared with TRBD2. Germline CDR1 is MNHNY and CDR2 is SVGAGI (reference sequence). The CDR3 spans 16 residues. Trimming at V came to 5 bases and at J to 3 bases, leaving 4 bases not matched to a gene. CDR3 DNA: TGTGCCAGCAGTCAAGGACTAGCGGGAGGGAAAGAGACCCAGTACTTC. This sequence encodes CASSQGLAGGKETQYF.

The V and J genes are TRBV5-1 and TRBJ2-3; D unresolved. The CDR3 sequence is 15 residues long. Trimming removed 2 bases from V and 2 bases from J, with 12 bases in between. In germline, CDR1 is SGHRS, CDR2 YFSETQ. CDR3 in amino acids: CASSFGRPPTDTQYF. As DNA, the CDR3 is TGCGCCAGCAGCTTTGGTCGGCCGCCCACAGATACGCAGTATTTT.

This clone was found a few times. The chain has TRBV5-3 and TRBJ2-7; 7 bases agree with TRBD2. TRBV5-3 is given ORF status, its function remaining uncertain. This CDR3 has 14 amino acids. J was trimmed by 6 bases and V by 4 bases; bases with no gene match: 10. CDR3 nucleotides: TGTGCCAGAAGCGCCATCGGGACTACTCTCGAGCAGTACTTC. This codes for CARSAIGTTLEQYF.

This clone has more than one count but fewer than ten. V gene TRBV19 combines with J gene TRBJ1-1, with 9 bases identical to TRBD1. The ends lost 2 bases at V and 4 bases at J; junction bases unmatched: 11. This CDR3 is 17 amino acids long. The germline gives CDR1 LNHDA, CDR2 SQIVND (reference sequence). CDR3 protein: CASSIRDRVSRGTEAFF. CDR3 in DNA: TGTGCCAGTAGTATAAGGGACAGGGTGAGTCGCGGCACTGAAGCTTTCTTT.

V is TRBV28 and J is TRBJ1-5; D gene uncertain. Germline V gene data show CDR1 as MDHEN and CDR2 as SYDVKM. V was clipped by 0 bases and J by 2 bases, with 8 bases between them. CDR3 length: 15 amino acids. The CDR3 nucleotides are TGTGCCAGCAGTTTATGGGCAGAGCGCAATCAGCCCCAGCATTTT. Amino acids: CASSLWAERNQPQHF.

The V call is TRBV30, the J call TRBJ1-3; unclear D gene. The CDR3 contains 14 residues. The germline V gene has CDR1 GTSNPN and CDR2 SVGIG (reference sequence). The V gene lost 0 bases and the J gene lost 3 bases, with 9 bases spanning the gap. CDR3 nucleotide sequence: TGTGCCTGGAGTGTACAGAGGGTTGGAAACACCATATATTTT. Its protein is CAWSVQRVGNTIYF.

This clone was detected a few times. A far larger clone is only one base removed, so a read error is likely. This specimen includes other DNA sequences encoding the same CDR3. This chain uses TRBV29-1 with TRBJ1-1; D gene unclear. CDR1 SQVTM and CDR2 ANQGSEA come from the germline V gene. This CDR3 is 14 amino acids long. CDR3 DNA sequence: TGCAGTGTTGTCCTAACCCGGGGTGGGATTGAAGCTTTCTTT. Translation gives CSVVLTRGGIEAFF.

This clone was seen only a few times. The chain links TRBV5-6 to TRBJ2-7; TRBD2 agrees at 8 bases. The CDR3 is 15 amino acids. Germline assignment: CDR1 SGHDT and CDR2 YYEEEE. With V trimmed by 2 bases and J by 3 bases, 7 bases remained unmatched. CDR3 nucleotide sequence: TGTGCCAGCAGCTTAGCCGTAGCGGGGATCTACGAGCAGTACTTC. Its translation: CASSLAVAGIYEQYF.

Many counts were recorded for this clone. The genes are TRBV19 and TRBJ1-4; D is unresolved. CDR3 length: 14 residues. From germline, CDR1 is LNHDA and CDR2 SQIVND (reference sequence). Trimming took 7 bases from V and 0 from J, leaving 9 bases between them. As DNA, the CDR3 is TGTGCCAGTATGGACGGAGCAACTAATGAAAAACTGTTTTTT. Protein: CASMDGATNEKLFF.

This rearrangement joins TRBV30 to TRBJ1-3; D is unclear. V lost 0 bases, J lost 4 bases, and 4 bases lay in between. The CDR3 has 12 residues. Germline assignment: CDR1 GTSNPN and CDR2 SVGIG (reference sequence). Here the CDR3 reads CAWSVKGNTIYF. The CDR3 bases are TGTGCCTGGAGTGTGAAGGGAAACACCATATATTTT.

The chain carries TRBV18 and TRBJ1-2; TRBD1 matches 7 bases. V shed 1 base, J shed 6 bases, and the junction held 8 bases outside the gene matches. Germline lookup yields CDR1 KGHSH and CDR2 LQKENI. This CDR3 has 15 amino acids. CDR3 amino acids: CASSPQRQGHHGYTF. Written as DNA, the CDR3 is TGTGCCAGCTCACCACAAAGACAGGGCCACCATGGCTACACCTTC.

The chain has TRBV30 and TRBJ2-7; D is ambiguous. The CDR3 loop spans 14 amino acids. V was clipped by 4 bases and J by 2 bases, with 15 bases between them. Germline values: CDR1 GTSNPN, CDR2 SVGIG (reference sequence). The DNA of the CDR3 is TGTGCCTGGACGTGGCCTCTTCGCCCCTACGAGCAGTACTTC. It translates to CAWTWPLRPYEQYF.

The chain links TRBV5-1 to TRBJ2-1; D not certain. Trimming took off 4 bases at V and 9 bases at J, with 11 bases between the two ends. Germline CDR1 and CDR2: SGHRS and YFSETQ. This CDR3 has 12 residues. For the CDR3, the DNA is TGCGCCAGCAGCGCCGACTTCAGTGAGCAGTTCTTC. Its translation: CASSADFSEQFF.

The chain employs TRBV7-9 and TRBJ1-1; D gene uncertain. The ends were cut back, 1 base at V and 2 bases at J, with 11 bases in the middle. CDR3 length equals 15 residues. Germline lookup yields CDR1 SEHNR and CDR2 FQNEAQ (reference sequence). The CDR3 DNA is TGTGCCAGCAGCTTAGGGTCAGTAGCTAACACTGAAGCTTTCTTT. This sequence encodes CASSLGSVANTEAFF.

CDR3 sequence: CASRSGWGGETQYF. CDR3 nucleotides: TGTGCCAGCAGGTCGGGATGGGGCGGGGAGACCCAGTACTTC. The V call is TRBV27, the J call TRBJ2-5; D is possibly TRBD1 or TRBD2 (5 bases each). Germline-derived CDR1 and CDR2 are MNHEY and SMNVEV (reference sequence). CDR3 length: 14 residues. Between the trimmed V and J ends, which lost 6 bases and 5 bases, there was a span of 16 bases.

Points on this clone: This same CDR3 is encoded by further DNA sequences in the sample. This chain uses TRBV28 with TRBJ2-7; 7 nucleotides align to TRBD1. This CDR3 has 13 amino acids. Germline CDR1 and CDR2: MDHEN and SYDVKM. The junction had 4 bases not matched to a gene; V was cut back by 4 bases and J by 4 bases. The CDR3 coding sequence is TGTGCCAGCAGTTCCGGGACAGATTACGAGCAGTACTTC. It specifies CASSSGTDYEQYF.

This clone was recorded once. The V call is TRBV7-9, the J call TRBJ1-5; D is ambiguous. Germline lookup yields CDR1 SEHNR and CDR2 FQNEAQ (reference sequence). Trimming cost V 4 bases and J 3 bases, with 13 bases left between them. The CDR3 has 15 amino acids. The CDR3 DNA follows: TGTGCCAGCAGCTCCTTTGGCAGGAACAATCAGCCCCAGCATTTT. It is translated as CASSSFGRNNQPQHF. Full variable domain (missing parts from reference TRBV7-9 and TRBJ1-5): DTGVSQNPRHKITKRGQNVTFRCDPISEHNRLYWYRQTLGQGPEFLTYFQNEAQLEKSRLLSDRFSAERPKGSFSTLEIQRTEQGDSAMYLCASSSFGRNNQPQHFGDGTRLSIL.

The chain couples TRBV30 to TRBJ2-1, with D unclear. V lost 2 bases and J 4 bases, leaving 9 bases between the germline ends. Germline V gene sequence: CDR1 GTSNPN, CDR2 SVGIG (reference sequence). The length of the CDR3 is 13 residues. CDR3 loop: CAWSPAVYNEQFF. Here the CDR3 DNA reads TGTGCCTGGAGTCCCGCTGTTTACAATGAGCAGTTCTTC.

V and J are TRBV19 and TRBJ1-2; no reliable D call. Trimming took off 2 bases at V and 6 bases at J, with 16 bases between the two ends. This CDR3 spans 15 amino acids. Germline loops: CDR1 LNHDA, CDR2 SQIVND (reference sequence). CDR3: CASSIRRHLRDGYTF. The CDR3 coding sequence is TGTGCCAGTAGTATAAGGCGGCACCTAAGGGATGGCTACACCTTC.

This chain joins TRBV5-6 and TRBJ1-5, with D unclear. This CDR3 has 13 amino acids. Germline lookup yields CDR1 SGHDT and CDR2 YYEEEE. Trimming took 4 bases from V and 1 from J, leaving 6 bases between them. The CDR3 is CASSRRSNQPQHF. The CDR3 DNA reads TGTGCCAGCAGCCGACGGAGCAATCAGCCCCAGCATTTT.